These 31 T cell receptor beta chains originate from one sample sequenced in a study of OX40 agonist ivuxolimab in advanced cancers. TCRdb keeps only in-frame clones here, not all; method: immunoSEQ multiplex PCR. The data contain more than 70,000 clones, 82% of them singletons. Sequenced here: CD4+ or CD8+ T cells sorted from blood, sampled in a trial of the OX40 agonist ivuxolimab. All receptors derive from an adult with an advanced solid tumor such as melanoma, head and neck, liver or kidney cancer.

J is TRBJ2-1 and V is TRBV5-1; maybe TRBD2 (6 bases). CDR1 SGHRS and CDR2 YFSETQ come from the germline V gene. CDR3 size: 15 residues. Deletions cut 0 bases from V and 8 bases from J, with 15 bases between. The CDR3 DNA reads TGCGCCAGCAGCTTGGGCAATGCGGGATTGTATGAGCAGTTCTTC. This gives the protein CASSLGNAGLYEQFF.

This clone was seen more than once but under ten times. The J gene is TRBJ2-7, the V gene TRBV11-2; 10 nucleotides line up with TRBD2. Germline trimming cut 5 bases from V and 3 bases from J; bases unmatched to any gene: 10. Germline CDR1 is SGHAT and CDR2 is FQNNGV. This CDR3 contains 16 residues. DNA for the CDR3: TGTGCCAGCAGCGACCAACTAGCGGGATTTTTCTACGAGCAGTACTTC. Protein sequence: CASSDQLAGFFYEQYF.

The chain links TRBV2 to TRBJ2-5; D is possibly TRBD2 (5 bases). With the DNA end fitting TRBJ2-7 better, the J assignment may be wrong. Germline lookup yields CDR1 SNHLY and CDR2 FYNNEI. This CDR3 spans 14 amino acids. This CDR3 reads CASTQGGPQYEQYF. CDR3 DNA: TGTGCCAGCACCCAAGGAGGACCGCAATACGAGCAGTACTTC.

J is TRBJ1-6 and V is TRBV7-9; D unclear. V was shortened by 1 base and J by 7 bases, with 8 bases between the two germline ends. Germline values: CDR1 SEHNR, CDR2 FQNEAQ (reference sequence). This CDR3 contains 14 residues. As DNA, the CDR3 is TGTGCCAGCAGCTTAGGGGCGGAAAATTCACCCCTCCACTTT. Translated: CASSLGAENSPLHF.

The genes are TRBV28 and TRBJ1-4; no firm D call. The CDR3 sequence is 11 residues long. Germline V gene sequence: CDR1 MDHEN, CDR2 SYDVKM. The V and J ends lost 5 bases and 4 bases respectively, with 2 bases between them. The CDR3 loop reads CASSLNEKLFF. CDR3 nucleotide sequence: TGTGCCAGCAGTCTTAATGAAAAACTGTTTTTT. The variable domain in full, with the rest retrieved from reference TRBV28 and TRBJ1-4, is DVKVTQSSRYLVKRTGEKVFLECVQDMDHENMFWYRQDPGLGLRLIYFSYDVKMKEKGDIPEGYSVSREKKERFSLILESASTNQTSMYLCASSLNEKLFFGSGTQLSVL.

The table lists this clone with a count of one. The chain links TRBV28 to TRBJ1-2; TRBD1 matches at 8 bases. Germline V gives CDR1 MDHEN, CDR2 SYDVKM. Trimming cost V 11 bases and J 11 bases; bases outside gene matches: 16. This CDR3 has 13 amino acids. The chain's CDR3 is CAGGQGGSMGYTF. The CDR3 DNA follows: TGTGCCGGCGGACAGGGTGGTTCGATGGGATACACCTTC.

The gene calls are TRBV2 and TRBJ1-3; 9 bases are a match to TRBD1. The CDR3 has 14 residues. The germline V gene has CDR1 SNHLY and CDR2 FYNNEI. V lost 6 bases, J lost 2 bases, and 2 bases stayed unmatched. CDR3 nucleotides: TGTGCCAGCAGGGACAGGGGAGCTGGAAACACCATATATTTT. Translation: CASRDRGAGNTIYF.

This clone has just one count. The chain joins TRBV6-1 to TRBJ2-1; TRBD2 matches 8 bases. The V segment lost 0 bases and the J segment 6 bases; nucleotides outside the gene matches: 10. Germline values: CDR1 MNHNS, CDR2 SASEGT. The CDR3 runs 17 residues. CDR3 sequence: CASSEAQLVAGFNEQFF. The DNA of the CDR3 is TGTGCCAGCAGTGAAGCCCAACTAGTAGCGGGATTCAATGAGCAGTTCTTC.

This clone showed up just once. The gene calls are TRBV15 and TRBJ2-6; 10 bases match TRBD2. Germline lookup yields CDR1 LNHNV and CDR2 YYDKDF (reference sequence). The CDR3 has 17 residues. J gave up 0 bases and V 4 bases, and 3 bases lay outside the gene matches. The CDR3 region has the DNA TGTGCCACCAGCACTGAGCGGGGGGGCTCTGGGGCCAACGTCCTGACTTTC. This translates into CATSTERGGSGANVLTF. The entire variable domain, with the rest obtained from reference TRBV15 and TRBJ2-6, is as follows: DAMVIQNPRYQVTQFGKPVTLSCSQTLNHNVMYWYQQKSSQAPKLLFHYYDKDFNNEADTPDNFQSRRPNTSFCFLDIRSPGLGDTAMYLCATSTERGGSGANVLTFGAGSRLTVL.

The rearrangement joins TRBV6-6 to TRBJ1-4; 10 bases match TRBD1. The CDR3 is made up of 15 amino acids. Germline assignment: CDR1 MNHNY and CDR2 SVGAGI (reference sequence). V trimming: 4 bases; J trimming: 8 bases; junction bases outside the gene matches: 7. This CDR3 reads CASSWGGQGGEKLFF. DNA of the CDR3: TGTGCCAGCAGTTGGGGTGGACAGGGGGGGGAAAAACTGTTTTTT.

The chain couples TRBV19 to TRBJ2-6; no clear D. The CDR3 is 17 residues long. CDR1 LNHDA and CDR2 SQIVND come from the germline V gene (reference sequence). Between the trimmed V and J ends, which lost 1 base and 0 bases, there was a span of 10 bases. As DNA, the CDR3 is TGTGCCAGTAGTATAGGCAGGACCAACTCTGGGGCCAACGTCCTGACTTTC. This encodes CASSIGRTNSGANVLTF.

V usage is TRBV5-8 and J usage is TRBJ2-5, with D tentatively TRBD2 (6 bases). Germline V gene data show CDR1 as SGHTS and CDR2 as YDEGEE. This CDR3 has 14 amino acids. The V end lost 2 bases, the J end lost 5 bases, and 13 bases lay between the germline ends. CDR3 sequence reads: CASSFRGGFETQYF. CDR3 coding DNA: TGTGCCAGCAGCTTTCGAGGAGGGTTTGAGACCCAGTACTTC.

This clone came up a few times. The rearrangement joins TRBV5-1 to TRBJ2-1; 10 bases align to TRBD1. After removal of 4 bases from V and 4 bases from J, the junction contained 5 bases not matched to a gene. CDR1 is SGHRS and CDR2 is YFSETQ in the germline V gene. The CDR3 consists of 15 residues. The CDR3 DNA reads TGCGCCAGCAGCGGGGGGACAGGGGCATACAATGAGCAGTTCTTC. As protein: CASSGGTGAYNEQFF.

The gene calls are TRBV29-1 and TRBJ2-2; D is unresolved. Per the germline V gene, CDR1 is SQVTM and CDR2 is ANQGSEA. This CDR3 is built from 13 residues. Deletions cut 5 bases from V and 7 bases from J, with 14 bases between. CDR3 region: CSVCVSCVGELFF. Written as DNA, the CDR3 is TGCAGCGTTTGTGTTTCGTGCGTCGGGGAGCTGTTTTTT.

V gene TRBV28 combines with J gene TRBJ2-7, with D tentatively TRBD1 (6 bases). In germline, CDR1 is MDHEN, CDR2 SYDVKM. CDR3 size: 11 residues. The germline V and J ends were trimmed by 6 bases and 4 bases, with 7 bases remaining between them. The CDR3 DNA is TGTGCCAGCAGCAGGGGATACGAGCAGTACTTC. This sequence encodes CASSRGYEQYF.

The chain employs TRBV27 and TRBJ1-5; a possible D gene is TRBD1 (6 bases). The CDR3 is made up of 14 amino acids. The V gene lost 2 bases and the J gene lost 6 bases, with 11 bases spanning the gap. Per germline, CDR1 MNHEY and CDR2 SMNVEV (reference sequence). For the CDR3, the DNA is TGTGCCAGCAGTTTAAAGGGGGGGGTTCAGCCCCAGCATTTT. Amino acids: CASSLKGGVQPQHF.

The count of this clone is one. The rearrangement uses TRBV2 and TRBJ2-5, with D perhaps matching TRBD2 (5 bases). V dropped 2 bases and J dropped 7 bases, with 11 bases sitting between them. This CDR3 has 13 amino acids. In germline, CDR1 is SNHLY, CDR2 FYNNEI. CDR3 DNA sequence: TGTGCCAGCAGTGAATCCGCTGGAGGGACCCAGTACTTC. It yields the protein CASSESAGGTQYF.

The CDR3 sequence: CATSLSGVAGYTF. CDR3 sequence (DNA): TGTGCCACTAGCCTGTCGGGGGTTGCTGGCTACACCTTC. V usage is TRBV19 and J usage is TRBJ1-2, with a weak D call TRBD1 (5 bases). V lost 10 bases, J lost 7 bases, and 19 bases lay in between. Germline CDR1 is LNHDA and CDR2 is SQIVND (reference sequence). The CDR3 is 13 amino acids. Together with reference TRBV19 and TRBJ1-2, the CDR3 gives the full variable domain: DGGITQSPKYLFRKEGQNVTLSCEQNLNHDAMYWYRQDPGQGLRLIYYSQIVNDFQKGDIAEGYSVSREKKESFPLTVTSAQKNPTAFYLCATSLSGVAGYTFGSGTRLTVV.

The V and J genes are TRBV10-3 and TRBJ1-3, with D unclear. CDR1 and CDR2 (germline): ENHRY, SYGVKD. V lost 6 bases to trimming and J lost 4 bases, with 4 bases between them. This CDR3 comprises 11 residues. CDR3 DNA sequence: TGTGCCATCAGCGGCGGAAACACCATATATTTT. It codes for CAISGGNTIYF.

This clone was recorded only once. The genes are TRBV19 and TRBJ2-4, with 9 bases lining up with TRBD1. V lost 4 bases and J lost 5; bases outside the gene matches: 9. CDR1 LNHDA and CDR2 SQIVND come from the germline V gene (reference sequence). The CDR3 extends over 16 amino acids. In DNA, the CDR3 is TGTGCCAGTAGTACTACCGGGACAGGGACGCAAAACATTCAGTACTTC. Amino acids: CASSTTGTGTQNIQYF. Based on the CDR3 plus reference TRBV19 and TRBJ2-4, the full variable domain is DGGITQSPKYLFRKEGQNVTLSCEQNLNHDAMYWYRQDPGQGLRLIYYSQIVNDFQKGDIAEGYSVSREKKESFPLTVTSAQKNPTAFYLCASSTTGTGTQNIQYFGAGTRLSVL.

The rearrangement links TRBV18 to TRBJ2-3; tentatively, D is TRBD2 (5 bases). The CDR3 totals 15 residues. V dropped 3 bases and J dropped 1 base, with 11 bases sitting between them. From germline, CDR1 is KGHSH and CDR2 LQKENI. The CDR3 sequence: CASSPSPGGTDTQYF. The CDR3 nucleotides are TGTGCCAGCTCACCGTCGCCCGGGGGCACAGATACGCAGTATTTT.

The chain is built from TRBV5-4 and TRBJ2-2, with 10 bases that match TRBD1. Germline V gene data show CDR1 as SGHNT and CDR2 as YYREEE (reference sequence). Unmatched junction bases numbered 8, after V lost 5 bases and J lost 7 bases. The CDR3 is 15 residues long. The CDR3 protein is CASSPDRGQGGELFF. The DNA of the CDR3 is TGTGCCAGCAGTCCCGACAGGGGGCAAGGCGGGGAGCTGTTTTTT.

The chain uses TRBV19 and TRBJ1-1; D unclear. This CDR3 has 14 residues. Germline V CDR1 and CDR2: LNHDA, SQIVND (reference sequence). Deletions cut 2 bases from V and 1 base from J, with 8 bases between. CDR3 bases: TGTGCCAGTAGTATACTTGGATGGAACACTGAAGCTTTCTTT. Translated, it gives CASSILGWNTEAFF. Filled out from reference TRBV19 and TRBJ1-1, the complete variable domain reads DGGITQSPKYLFRKEGQNVTLSCEQNLNHDAMYWYRQDPGQGLRLIYYSQIVNDFQKGDIAEGYSVSREKKESFPLTVTSAQKNPTAFYLCASSILGWNTEAFFGQGTRLTVV.

The rearrangement uses TRBV29-1 and TRBJ1-1; D possibly corresponds to TRBD1 (5 bases). The length of the CDR3 is 15 residues. The germline gives CDR1 SQVTM, CDR2 ANQGSEA. V was clipped by 0 bases and J by 2 bases, with 13 bases between them. The CDR3 is CSVEDPQGTNTEAFF. CDR3 nucleotide sequence: TGCAGCGTTGAAGATCCCCAGGGCACCAACACTGAAGCTTTCTTT.

The rearrangement links TRBV9 to TRBJ1-4; 9 nucleotides align to TRBD1. The germline V gene has CDR1 SGDLS and CDR2 YYNGEE. J gave up 5 bases and V 0 bases, and 5 bases lay outside the gene matches. The CDR3 length is 16 residues. This CDR3 is CASSVAPTGGNEKLFF. Here the CDR3 DNA reads TGTGCCAGCAGCGTAGCTCCGACAGGGGGAAATGAAAAACTGTTTTTT.

This chain joins TRBV4-2 and TRBJ1-3, with TRBD1 identical over 8 bases. Germline values: CDR1 LGHNA, CDR2 YNFKEQ. The CDR3 contains 15 residues. The V segment lost 4 bases and the J segment 4 bases; nucleotides outside the gene matches: 6. The DNA for the CDR3 is TGTGCCAGCAGCCTACAGGGGGTAAGCGGAAACACCATATATTTT. As protein: CASSLQGVSGNTIYF.

The rearrangement links TRBV19 to TRBJ2-1; TRBD1 matches at 7 bases. V shed 6 bases, J shed 9 bases, and the junction held 14 bases outside the gene matches. This CDR3 is built from 15 residues. In germline, CDR1 is LNHDA, CDR2 SQIVND (reference sequence). The CDR3 loop reads CASSGQASTSGEQFF. The CDR3 coding sequence is TGTGCCAGTAGCGGACAGGCGAGTACCTCGGGTGAGCAGTTCTTC.

The chain has TRBV11-2 and TRBJ2-3; TRBD2 aligns across 7 bases. The CDR3 has 17 amino acids. Germline assignment: CDR1 SGHAT and CDR2 FQNNGV. The trim removed 3 bases at V and 9 bases at J, leaving 18 bases unmatched. CDR3 loop: CASSFRSPAAGARTQYF. Here the CDR3 DNA reads TGTGCCAGCAGCTTCCGCTCCCCCGCGGCGGGAGCAAGGACGCAGTATTTT.

The chain employs TRBV7-2 and TRBJ1-3; D gene uncertain. V lost 2 bases to trimming and J lost 1 base, with 6 bases between them. This CDR3 region has 14 residues. Germline V CDR1 and CDR2: SGHTA, FQGNSA. CDR3 sequence reads: CASSLLGSGNTIYF. CDR3 nucleotides: TGTGCCAGCAGCTTATTGGGGTCTGGAAACACCATATATTTT.

The V gene is TRBV7-2, the J gene TRBJ2-3, with D perhaps TRBD1 (6 bases). From germline, CDR1 is SGHTA and CDR2 FQGNSA. V was clipped by 4 bases and J by 2 bases, with 10 bases between them. The CDR3 consists of 14 residues. CDR3: CASSWTVPTDTQYF. For the CDR3, the DNA is TGTGCCAGCAGCTGGACAGTCCCCACAGATACGCAGTATTTT.

This sequence joins TRBV28 and TRBJ1-4; TRBD1 matches at 7 bases. Germline V CDR1 and CDR2: MDHEN, SYDVKM. V lost 6 bases, J lost 12 bases, and 7 bases stayed unmatched. This CDR3 has 12 residues. CDR3 sequence reads: CASSGDREELFF. In nucleotides, the CDR3 is TGTGCCAGCAGCGGTGACAGGGAAGAACTGTTTTTT.